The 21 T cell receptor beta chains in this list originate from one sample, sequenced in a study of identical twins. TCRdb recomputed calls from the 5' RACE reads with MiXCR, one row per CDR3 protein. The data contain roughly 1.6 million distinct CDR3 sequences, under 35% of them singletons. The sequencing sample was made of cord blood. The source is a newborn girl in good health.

This chain's CDR3 is CASSINGALLNTEAFF. CDR3 nucleotide sequence: TGTGCCAGTAGTATCAACGGGGCCCTTCTGAACACTGAAGCTTTCTTT. The rearrangement joins TRBV19 to TRBJ1-1, with a weak D call TRBD1 (5 bases). The CDR3 is 16 amino acids. Per the germline V gene, CDR1 is LNHDA and CDR2 is SQIVND (reference sequence). The ends were cut back, 3 bases at V and 0 bases at J, with 14 bases in the middle.

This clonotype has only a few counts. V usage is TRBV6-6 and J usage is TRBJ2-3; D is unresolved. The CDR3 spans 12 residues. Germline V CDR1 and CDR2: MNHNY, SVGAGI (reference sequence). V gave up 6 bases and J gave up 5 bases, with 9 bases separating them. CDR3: CASSDFRDTQYF. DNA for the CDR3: TGTGCCAGCAGCGATTTCCGAGATACGCAGTATTTT.

In nucleotides, the CDR3 is TGTGCCAGCAGCGCGGAGATTGCCAAAAACATTCAGTACTTC. It codes for CASSAEIAKNIQYF. This sequence joins TRBV2 and TRBJ2-4; D not resolved. Germline V lookup: CDR1 SNHLY, CDR2 FYNNEI. This CDR3 spans 14 amino acids. V shed 6 bases and J shed 1 base, with 10 bases lying between them.

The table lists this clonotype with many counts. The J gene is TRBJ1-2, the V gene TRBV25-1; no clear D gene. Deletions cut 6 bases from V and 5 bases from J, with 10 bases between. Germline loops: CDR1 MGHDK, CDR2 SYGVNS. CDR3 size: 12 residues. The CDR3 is CASRGLLYGYTF. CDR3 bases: TGTGCCAGCAGAGGACTGCTTTATGGCTACACCTTC.

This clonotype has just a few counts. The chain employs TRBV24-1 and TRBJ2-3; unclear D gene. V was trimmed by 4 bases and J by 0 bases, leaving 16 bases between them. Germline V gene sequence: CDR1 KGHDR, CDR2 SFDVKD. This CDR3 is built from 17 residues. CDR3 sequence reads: CATSDPDSETSTDTQYF. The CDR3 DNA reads TGTGCCACCAGTGACCCCGACTCAGAAACTAGCACAGATACGCAGTATTTT.

The CDR3: CASSYSRYGTLERSNQPQHF. In DNA form, the CDR3 reads TGTGCCAGCAGTTACTCGAGATACGGGACCCTCGAACGAAGCAATCAGCCCCAGCATTTT. The chain carries TRBV6-5 and TRBJ1-5, with D possibly matching TRBD1 (5 bases). With 0 bases removed from V and 1 base from J, the gap between germline ends came to 22 bases. The CDR3 covers 20 residues. Germline V gives CDR1 MNHEY, CDR2 SVGAGI.

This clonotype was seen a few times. The CDR3 DNA follows: TGTGCCAGCAGCTTAAACATGAATCCCTACAATGAGCAGTTCTTC. Amino acid sequence: CASSLNMNPYNEQFF. The genes are TRBV7-2 and TRBJ2-1; D remains unclear. Germline V gene sequence: CDR1 SGHTA, CDR2 FQGNSA. This CDR3 contains 15 residues. V lost 2 bases, J lost 2 bases, and 10 bases lay in between.

CDR3: CASSPVLPGANVLTF. The CDR3 DNA follows: TGTGCCAGCAGTCCCGTACTCCCTGGGGCCAACGTCCTGACTTTC. This chain joins TRBV27 and TRBJ2-6; D is unresolved. This CDR3 region has 15 residues. V was pared by 5 bases and J by 2 bases, with 10 bases between. Looked up from germline, CDR1 is MNHEY and CDR2 is SMNVEV (reference sequence).

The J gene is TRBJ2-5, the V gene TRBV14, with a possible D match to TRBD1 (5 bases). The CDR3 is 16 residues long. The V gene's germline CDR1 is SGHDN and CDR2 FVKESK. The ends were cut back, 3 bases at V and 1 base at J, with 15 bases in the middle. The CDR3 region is CASSQAYKGIQETQYF. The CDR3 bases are TGTGCCAGCAGCCAGGCTTACAAGGGGATCCAAGAGACCCAGTACTTC.

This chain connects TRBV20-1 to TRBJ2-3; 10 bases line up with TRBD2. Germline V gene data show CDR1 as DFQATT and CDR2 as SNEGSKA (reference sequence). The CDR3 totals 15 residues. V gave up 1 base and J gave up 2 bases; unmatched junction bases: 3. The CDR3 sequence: CSARVSGGSTDTQYF. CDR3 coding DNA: TGCAGTGCTAGAGTTAGCGGGGGGTCCACAGATACGCAGTATTTT.

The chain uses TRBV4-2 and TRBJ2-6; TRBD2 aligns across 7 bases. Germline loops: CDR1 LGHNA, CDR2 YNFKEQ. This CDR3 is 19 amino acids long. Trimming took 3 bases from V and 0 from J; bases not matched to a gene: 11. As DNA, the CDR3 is TGTGCCAGCAGCCACATCTTCGGGGGGTTAACCTCTGGGGCCAACGTCCTGACTTTC. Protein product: CASSHIFGGLTSGANVLTF.

Here the CDR3 reads CASSVEGITDTQYF. CDR3 bases: TGTGCCAGCAGTGTGGAGGGAATCACAGATACGCAGTATTTT. This chain connects TRBV6-4 to TRBJ2-3, with TRBD2 as a possible D gene (6 bases). Trimming left V 4 bases short and J 2 bases short, with 10 bases between. This CDR3 is built from 14 residues. Germline CDR1 reads MRHNA; CDR2 reads SNTAGT.

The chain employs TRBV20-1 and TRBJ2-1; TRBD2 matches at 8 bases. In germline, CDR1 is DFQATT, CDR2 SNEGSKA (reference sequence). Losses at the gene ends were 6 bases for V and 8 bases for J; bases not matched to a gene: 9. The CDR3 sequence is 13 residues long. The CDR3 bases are TGCAGTGCCGCTGGGGGACTAGTCGATGAGCAGTTCTTC. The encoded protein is CSAAGGLVDEQFF.

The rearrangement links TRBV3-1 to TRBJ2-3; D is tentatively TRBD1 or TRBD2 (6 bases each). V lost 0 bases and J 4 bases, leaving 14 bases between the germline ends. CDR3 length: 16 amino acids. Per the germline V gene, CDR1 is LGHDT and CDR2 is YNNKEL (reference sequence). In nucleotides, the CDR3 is TGTGCCAGCAGCCAAGATCTCGGGGGCTTAGCAGATACGCAGTATTTT. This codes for CASSQDLGGLADTQYF.

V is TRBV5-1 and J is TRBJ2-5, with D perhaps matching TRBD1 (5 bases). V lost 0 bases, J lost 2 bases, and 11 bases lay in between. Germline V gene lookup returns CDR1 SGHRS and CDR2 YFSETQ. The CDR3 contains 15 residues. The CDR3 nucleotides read TGCGCCAGCAGCTTGGGCCTAGGGGATCAAGAGACCCAGTACTTC. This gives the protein CASSLGLGDQETQYF.

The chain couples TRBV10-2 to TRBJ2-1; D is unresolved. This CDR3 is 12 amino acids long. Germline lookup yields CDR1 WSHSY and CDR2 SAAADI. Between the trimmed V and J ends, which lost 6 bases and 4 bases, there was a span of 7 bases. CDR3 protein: CASRVTYNEQFF. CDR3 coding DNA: TGCGCCAGCAGGGTTACTTACAATGAGCAGTTCTTC.

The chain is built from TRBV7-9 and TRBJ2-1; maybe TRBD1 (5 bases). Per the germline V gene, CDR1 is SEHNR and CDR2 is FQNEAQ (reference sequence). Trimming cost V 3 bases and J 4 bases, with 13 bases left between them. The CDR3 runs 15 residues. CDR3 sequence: CASSFRGFAYNEQFF. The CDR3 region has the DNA TGTGCCAGCAGCTTTAGGGGTTTTGCTTACAATGAGCAGTTCTTC.

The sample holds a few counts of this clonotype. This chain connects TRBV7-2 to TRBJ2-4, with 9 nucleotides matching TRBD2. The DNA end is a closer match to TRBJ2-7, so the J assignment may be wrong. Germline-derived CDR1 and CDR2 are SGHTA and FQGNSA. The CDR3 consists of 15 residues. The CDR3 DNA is TGTGCCAGCAGCTTATCTGGGACTAGCCTGTACGAGCAGTACTTC. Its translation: CASSLSGTSLYEQYF.

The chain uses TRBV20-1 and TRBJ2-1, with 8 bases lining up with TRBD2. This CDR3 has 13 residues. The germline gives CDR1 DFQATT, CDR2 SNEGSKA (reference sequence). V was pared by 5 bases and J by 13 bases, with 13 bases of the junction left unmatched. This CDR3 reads CSAPFTSGGNQFF. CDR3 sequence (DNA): TGCAGTGCTCCCTTTACTAGCGGAGGGAACCAGTTCTTC.

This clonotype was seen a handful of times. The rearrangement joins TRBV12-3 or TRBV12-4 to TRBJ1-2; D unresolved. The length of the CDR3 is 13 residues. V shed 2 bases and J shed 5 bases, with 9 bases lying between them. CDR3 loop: CASSLSRRYGYTF. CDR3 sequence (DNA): TGTGCCAGCAGTTTAAGTCGGAGGTATGGCTACACCTTC.

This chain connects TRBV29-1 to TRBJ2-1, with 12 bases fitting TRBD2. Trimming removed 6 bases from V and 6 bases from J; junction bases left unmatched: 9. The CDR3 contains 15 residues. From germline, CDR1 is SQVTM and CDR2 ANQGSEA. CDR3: CSVNELAGGLNEQFF. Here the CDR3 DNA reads TGCAGCGTCAACGAGCTAGCGGGGGGGCTCAATGAGCAGTTCTTC.